These 21 T cell receptor beta chains were all obtained from the same sample, sequenced in a study of vaccination and CD4 T cells after COVID-19. Researchers used the Oncomine TCR Beta short-read assay to sequence DNA from cultured CD4+ T cells. In TCRdb, the PCR reads were re-called with MiXCR into one record per CDR3 protein. The sample has roughly 8,100 distinct CDR3 sequences, 45% to 50% seen once. These TCRs are of unknown antigen specificity. The treatment here: approximately 9-day PBMC culture with coronavirus spike peptide pools or control peptides (ViraFEST assay). Researchers collected the unexposed donor's CD4+ T cells before the COVID-19 pandemic (2011-2018). Sequencing input: CD4+ T cells from blood, cultured in vitro. The receptors here all came from a human donor in good health.

This clonotype came up a few times. The chain has TRBV7-9 and TRBJ1-2; the D is unclear. CDR3 length: 11 amino acids. The germline V gene encodes CDR1 SEHNR and CDR2 FQNEAQ (reference sequence). The V and J ends lost 5 bases and 5 bases respectively, with 6 bases between them. CDR3 in DNA: TGTGCCAGCAGCGCGACTTATGGCTACACCTTC. Its protein is CASSATYGYTF.

The chain joins TRBV6-4 to TRBJ2-7, with 11 bases lining up with TRBD1. CDR1 is MRHNA, CDR2 SNTAGT, per germline. J gave up 1 base and V 7 bases, and 9 bases lay outside the gene matches. The CDR3 is 16 residues long. CDR3 sequence: CASTNEGDRGSYEQYF. Written as DNA, the CDR3 is TGTGCCAGCACCAACGAGGGGGACAGGGGGTCCTACGAGCAGTACTTC.

The chain has TRBV6-1 and TRBJ1-1; 8 bases are shared with TRBD1. The V and J ends lost 6 bases and 3 bases, in that order; junction bases with no gene match: 3. CDR1 is MNHNS and CDR2 is SASEGT in the germline V gene. The CDR3 is 13 residues long. The CDR3 DNA reads TGTGCCAGCAGGGGACAGGCCTACACTGAAGCTTTCTTT. Translated, it gives CASRGQAYTEAFF.

This clonotype turned up a few times. V usage is TRBV20-1 and J usage is TRBJ1-2, with 7 bases identical to TRBD1. This CDR3 has 14 residues. Germline CDR1 DFQATT, CDR2 SNEGSKA (reference sequence). V was pared by 6 bases and J by 0 bases, with 7 bases of the junction left unmatched. CDR3 protein: CSAIRTGSNYGYTF. In nucleotides, the CDR3 is TGCAGTGCGATCCGGACAGGTTCTAACTATGGCTACACCTTC.

The genes are TRBV20-1 and TRBJ1-2, with TRBD1 matching over 9 bases. Germline V lookup: CDR1 DFQATT, CDR2 SNEGSKA (reference sequence). The V and J ends lost 6 bases and 8 bases, in that order; junction bases with no gene match: 13. This CDR3 spans 14 amino acids. The CDR3 DNA is TGCAGTGCCAGGGAGGGGGACAGGGTGCAAGGCTACACCTTC. This gives the protein CSAREGDRVQGYTF.

This clonotype was seen a single time. The chain carries TRBV12-3 or TRBV12-4 and TRBJ1-2; D gene uncertain. The V end lost 2 bases, the J end lost 4 bases, and 5 bases lay between the germline ends. The CDR3 has 12 residues. CDR3 in DNA: TGTGCCAGCAGTTTAAATCTCTATGGCTACACCTTC. Protein product: CASSLNLYGYTF.

V gene TRBV20-1 combines with J gene TRBJ1-1; 7 nucleotides match TRBD1. This CDR3 is 15 amino acids long. Losses at the gene ends were 4 bases for V and 0 bases for J; bases not matched to a gene: 8. CDR1 and CDR2 (germline): DFQATT, SNEGSKA (reference sequence). In nucleotides, the CDR3 is TGCAGTGCTAACCGGGACAGCGTAATGAACACTGAAGCTTTCTTT. Translation: CSANRDSVMNTEAFF.

The V and J genes are TRBV15 and TRBJ2-7; the D gene is possibly TRBD1 (6 bases). CDR1 LNHNV and CDR2 YYDKDF come from the germline V gene (reference sequence). The CDR3 sequence is 14 residues long. The V gene lost 1 base and the J gene lost 2 bases, with 9 bases spanning the gap. DNA for the CDR3: TGTGCCACCAGCAGAGGAGGGGGTGCCTACGAGCAGTACTTC. Protein product: CATSRGGGAYEQYF.

J is TRBJ1-2 and V is TRBV25-1, with 9 bases lining up with TRBD1. V trimming: 8 bases; J trimming: 6 bases; junction bases outside the gene matches: 7. Germline V gene data show CDR1 as MGHDK and CDR2 as SYGVNS. There are 13 residues in the CDR3. The chain's CDR3 is CASCLRTGDGYTF. The CDR3 region has the DNA TGTGCCAGCTGTCTCCGGACAGGGGATGGCTACACCTTC.

This clonotype was seen a few times. The chain has TRBV19 and TRBJ1-2; D is uncertain. Germline V gives CDR1 LNHDA, CDR2 SQIVND (reference sequence). The CDR3 sequence is 14 residues long. Trimming cost V 5 bases and J 5 bases, with 15 bases left between them. CDR3 in amino acids: CASSVDWKGYGYTF. CDR3 nucleotides: TGTGCCAGTAGTGTGGATTGGAAAGGGTATGGCTACACCTTC.

J is TRBJ1-1 and V is TRBV6-5, with no clear D. V was cut by 2 bases and J by 4 bases, with 17 bases left in between. Germline-derived CDR1 and CDR2 are MNHEY and SVGAGI. The length of the CDR3 is 16 residues. Written as DNA, the CDR3 is TGTGCCAGCAGTTACCGGGCCAGAGGTGTGGGCACTGAAGCTTTCTTT. Amino acids: CASSYRARGVGTEAFF.

This clonotype came up a few times. V usage is TRBV6-1 and J usage is TRBJ1-1; 7 bases fit TRBD1. The CDR3 is 15 residues long. Trimming removed 6 bases from V and 2 bases from J; junction bases left unmatched: 9. Germline CDR1 reads MNHNS; CDR2 reads SASEGT. The CDR3 sequence is CASRGSGTANTEAFF. CDR3 coding DNA: TGTGCCAGCAGAGGATCCGGGACAGCCAACACTGAAGCTTTCTTT.

The genes are TRBV11-2 and TRBJ2-7; 9 bases agree with TRBD1. CDR1 SGHAT and CDR2 FQNNGV come from the germline V gene. CDR3 length equals 16 residues. With 0 bases clipped from V and 1 base from J, the junction kept 4 bases outside the gene matches. The CDR3 loop is CASSLEGGQGSYEQYF. The CDR3 region has the DNA TGTGCCAGCAGCTTAGAGGGCGGACAGGGGTCCTACGAGCAGTACTTC.

This clonotype was seen a few times. The CDR3 loop reads CASSPDRGSNQPQHF. The CDR3 DNA reads as TGTGCCAGCAGCCCGGACAGGGGGAGCAATCAGCCCCAGCATTTT. The chain joins TRBV7-8 to TRBJ1-5, with 10 bases identical to TRBD1. After removal of 5 bases from V and 1 base from J, the junction contained 2 bases not matched to a gene. Germline V lookup: CDR1 SGHVS, CDR2 FQNEAQ. The CDR3 contains 15 residues.

V usage is TRBV7-2 and J usage is TRBJ1-1, with TRBD1 identical over 7 bases. The CDR3 length is 15 residues. J lost 0 bases, V lost 3 bases, and 4 bases had no gene match. The germline CDR1 and CDR2 sequences are SGHTA and FQGNSA. In nucleotides, the CDR3 is TGTGCCAGCAGCTTGACAGGGAAGATGAACACTGAAGCTTTCTTT. Protein sequence: CASSLTGKMNTEAFF.

This clonotype was counted between two and nine times. The rearrangement uses TRBV6-1 and TRBJ2-7; unclear D gene. The V gene lost 10 bases and the J gene lost 0 bases, with 13 bases spanning the gap. In germline, CDR1 is MNHNS, CDR2 SASEGT. The CDR3 sequence is 13 residues long. CDR3 loop: CATRPWSSYEQYF. The CDR3 coding sequence is TGTGCCACCCGCCCATGGAGCTCCTACGAGCAGTACTTC.

This clonotype was observed a few times. The chain employs TRBV12-3 or TRBV12-4 and TRBJ2-7; the D gene is possibly TRBD1 (6 bases). With 6 bases removed from V and 1 base from J, the gap between germline ends came to 10 bases. CDR3 size: 13 residues. In DNA form, the CDR3 reads TGTGCCAGCAGCACTACAGGGTCCTACGAGCAGTACTTC. This gives the protein CASSTTGSYEQYF.

This chain joins TRBV7-2 and TRBJ2-2; no definite D call. CDR1 SGHTA and CDR2 FQGNSA come from the germline V gene. This CDR3 region has 13 residues. V dropped 4 bases and J dropped 0 bases, with 3 bases sitting between them. The CDR3 reads CASSSPNTGELFF. CDR3 nucleotides: TGTGCCAGCAGCTCCCCGAACACCGGGGAGCTGTTTTTT.

The chain carries TRBV7-6 and TRBJ2-7, with a weak D call TRBD2 (5 bases). The germline V gene encodes CDR1 SGHVS and CDR2 FNYEAQ. Trimming removed 2 bases from V and 0 bases from J, with 11 bases in between. This CDR3 is 15 amino acids long. The CDR3 loop is CASSLSTGSSYEQYF. CDR3 nucleotide sequence: TGTGCCAGCAGCTTAAGCACTGGGAGCTCCTACGAGCAGTACTTC.

The chain is built from TRBV7-2 and TRBJ2-3, with D perhaps matching TRBD2 (6 bases). Per germline, CDR1 SGHTA and CDR2 FQGNSA. The CDR3 contains 16 residues. Trimming removed 1 base at V and 3 bases at J, with 14 bases between. The CDR3 loop reads CASSLEGRGLTDTQYF. The DNA for the CDR3 is TGTGCCAGCAGCTTAGAGGGCCGGGGGTTGACAGATACGCAGTATTTT. The entire variable domain, with the rest obtained from reference TRBV7-2 and TRBJ2-3, is as follows: GAGVSQSPSNKVTEKGKDVELRCDPISGHTALYWYRQSLGQGLEFLIYFQGNSAPDKSGLPSDRFSAERTGGSVSTLTIQRTQQEDSAVYLCASSLEGRGLTDTQYFGPGTRLTVL.

The gene calls are TRBV20-1 and TRBJ2-4; D not resolved. There are 14 residues in the CDR3. V was cut by 3 bases and J by 0 bases, with 9 bases left in between. Germline CDR1 is DFQATT and CDR2 is SNEGSKA (reference sequence). The CDR3 nucleotides read TGCAGTGCTAGGGTCAGGTTAGCCAAAAACATTCAGTACTTC. It is translated as CSARVRLAKNIQYF.